The clone carrying this T cell receptor beta chain has only one observation. What it binds is unknown. Generated by immunoSEQ multiplex PCR, the TCRdb table keeps only in-frame clones and is missing some. This sample has approximately 97,000 clones, with roughly 92% found just once. The sample is drawn from a study of cytomegalovirus exposure and HLA in healthy donors. The CDR3 is 16 residues long. Germline V CDR1 and CDR2: GTSNPN, SVGIG (reference sequence). J was trimmed by 0 bases and V by 3 bases; bases with no gene match: 4. Findings of the study overall: TCR sequences were mostly rare, though some public TCRs occurred in many donors. Clusters of TCRs from the first cohort tended to co-occur in the 90 to 150 validation repertoires (as a later analysis found).

The rearrangement joins TRBV30 to TRBJ2-6; 8 bases line up with TRBD1. The sample was PBMCs. This receptor was obtained from a woman aged 30 to 39 in good health and CMV-seropositive. The CDR3 bases are TGTGCCTGGAGGCGCACAGGGGGCTCTGGGGCCAACGTCCTGACTTTC. Its protein is CAWRRTGGSGANVLTF.